The present T cell receptor (beta chain) was sequenced within a study of response to subunit inactivated influenza vaccine. Broader study findings: It was suggested by the authors that few new T cells are recruited by each seasonal influenza vaccination.

Comments on this clonotype: The antigen remains undetermined.

Germline values: CDR1 WSHSY, CDR2 SAAADI. The ends lost 2 bases at V and 6 bases at J; junction bases unmatched: 5. This CDR3 has 16 residues. TCRdb fed the RT-PCR reads into MiXCR, producing one record per CDR3 protein. Among more than 700,000 distinct CDR3 sequences listed, 21% were seen once. This specimen consisted of PBMCs from blood, obtained more than 4 days after vaccination. The chain has TRBV10-2 and TRBJ2-3; the match to TRBD2 covers 13 bases. This sequence was found in a man in his fifties or sixties who received an inactivated influenza vaccine. The CDR3 nucleotides are TGCGCCAGCAGTGAGGCCACTAGCGGGGGGGGGGATACGCAGTATTTT. Its protein is CASSEATSGGGDTQYF.